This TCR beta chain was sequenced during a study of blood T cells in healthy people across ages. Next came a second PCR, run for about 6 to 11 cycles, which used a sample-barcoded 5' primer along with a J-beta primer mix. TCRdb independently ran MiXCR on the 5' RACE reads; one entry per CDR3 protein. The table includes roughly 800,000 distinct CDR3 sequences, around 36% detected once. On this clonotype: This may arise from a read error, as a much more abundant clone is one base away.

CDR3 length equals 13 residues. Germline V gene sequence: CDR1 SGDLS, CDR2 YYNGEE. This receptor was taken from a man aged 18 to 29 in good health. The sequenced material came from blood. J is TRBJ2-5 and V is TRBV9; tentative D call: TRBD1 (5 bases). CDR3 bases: TGTGCCCGCAGCTCCAGGGACCAAGAGACCCAGTACTTC. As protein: CARSSRDQETQYF.